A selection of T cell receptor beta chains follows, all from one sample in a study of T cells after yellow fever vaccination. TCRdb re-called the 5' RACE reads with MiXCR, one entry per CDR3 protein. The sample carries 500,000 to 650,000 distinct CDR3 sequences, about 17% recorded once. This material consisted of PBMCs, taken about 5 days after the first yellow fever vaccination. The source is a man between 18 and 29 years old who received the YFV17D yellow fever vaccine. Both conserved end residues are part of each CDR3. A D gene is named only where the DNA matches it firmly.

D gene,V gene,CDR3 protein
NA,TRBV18,CASAMGHQETQYF
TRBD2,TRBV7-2,CASRLAGISTDTQYF
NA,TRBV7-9,CASSSTDSSGANVLTF
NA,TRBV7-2,CASSSPPSPWEQFF
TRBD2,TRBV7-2,CASSLTLSGGYEQYF
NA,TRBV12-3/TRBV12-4,CASSSRDLGGKLFF
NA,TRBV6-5,CASRAVLDGYTF
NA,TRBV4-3,CASSQALKPYEQYF
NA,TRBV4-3,CASSQEAAETQYF
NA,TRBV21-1,CASSKVTDTDTQYF
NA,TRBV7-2,CASSSWDQETQYF
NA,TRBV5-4,CASSLGTNFEGNTIYF
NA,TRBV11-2,CASRQGPDSPLHF
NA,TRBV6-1,CASRQRSLGNSPLHF
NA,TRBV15,CATSRAVDGYTF
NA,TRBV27,CASSTGFGELFF
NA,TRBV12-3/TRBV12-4,CASSHGYTF
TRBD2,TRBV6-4,CASSESSGGPTDTQYF
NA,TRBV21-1,CASSKGQGGGEQFF